Listed below are T cell receptor beta chains from one sample, sequenced in a study of Ad26.COV2.S vaccination and SARS-CoV-2 variants. Here immunoSEQ multiplex PCR was the method, and the copy in TCRdb shows in-frame clones only, minus some. The top ten hold 10% to 15% of the sample, which has around 400,000 clones, around 90% seen once. The sample here was peripheral blood, taken in a trial of Ad26.COV2.S vaccine versus placebo. The receptor set was obtained from a person between 18 and 59 years old who received the Ad26.COV2.S COVID-19 vaccine or a placebo. CDR3s include the opening cysteine and the closing phenylalanine or tryptophan. The order of the fields is CDR3 protein, CDR3 DNA, clone size, D gene, V gene, J gene. The D gene is left open where the match is weak. A row's size may be missing; if present it is once, few, many or a size class.

CASSLRLNQPQHF	TGTGCCAGCAGCTTACGGCTAAATCAGCCCCAGCATTTT	.	.	TRBV7-8	TRBJ1-5
CASSRGDEQFF	TGTGCCAGCAGCAGGGGGGATGAGCAGTTCTTC	.	.	TRBV11-2	TRBJ2-1
CASSEYRSTEAFF	TGTGCCAGCAGTGAATATCGGAGCACTGAAGCTTTCTTT	.	.	TRBV25-1	TRBJ1-1
CASSSGENTEAFF	TGTGCCAGCTCGTCGGGGGAGAACACTGAAGCTTTCTTT	.	.	TRBV18	TRBJ1-1
CASSPMAGASEQYF	TGTGCCAGCAGCCCAATGGCAGGGGCGAGCGAGCAGTACTTC	once	.	TRBV9	TRBJ2-7
CASSFYLTGSHEKLFF	TGTGCCAGCAGCTTTTATCTTACAGGGAGCCATGAAAAACTGTTTTTT	.	.	TRBV11-2	TRBJ1-4
CASSLNEGNEQFF	TGTGCCAGCAGCTTAAATGAGGGGAATGAGCAGTTCTTC	.	.	TRBV7-9	TRBJ2-1
CASSPGWGVAKNIQYF	TGTGCCAGCTCACCAGGCTGGGGGGTAGCCAAAAACATTCAGTACTTC	.	.	TRBV18	TRBJ2-4
CASSYTPGAVYGYTF	TGTGCCAGCAGTTACACCCCCGGGGCAGTCTATGGCTACACCTTC	.	.	TRBV6-5	TRBJ1-2
CATSRDLAKKGSYEQYF	TGTGCCACCAGCAGGGACCTCGCGAAGAAGGGCTCCTACGAGCAGTACTTC	once	.	TRBV15	TRBJ2-7
CASSSASAGRSPLHF	TGTGCCAGCAGCAGTGCATCGGCAGGGCGGTCACCCCTCCACTTT	.	.	TRBV11-2	TRBJ1-6